This TCR beta chain is from a study of graft-versus-host responses after intestinal transplantation. Overall study context: The transplants performed in recipients were multivisceral, liver-intestinal, or isolated intestinal. Anti-thymocyte globulin induction, then tacrolimus and steroids for about 3 years, went to all recipients. Study-level points and caveats: Early post-transplant falls in HvG clones accompanied the peak levels of circulating GvH clones. Detected in recipient marrow were GvH clones, some of which were first observed in ileum or blood.

The repertoire was sequenced with immunoSEQ multiplex PCR; TCRdb's copy has only in-frame clones and lacks some. The table shows more than 85,000 clones, with 80% to 95% occurring only once. Germline loops: CDR1 LNHNV, CDR2 YYDKDF (reference sequence). The CDR3 is 16 residues long. V lost 0 bases, J lost 4 bases, and 14 bases lay in between. A remark on this clone: Its matching antigen is unknown.

This TCR was recovered from a human donor who was the organ donor for an intestinal transplant. The material sequenced was unstimulated CD8+ T cells sorted from spleen or lymph node cells, taken before transplant. The chain combines TRBV15 with TRBJ2-3, with D maybe TRBD2 (5 bases). CDR3: CATSRDPEVPPDTQYF. The CDR3 DNA sequence: TGTGCCACCAGCAGAGATCCGGAGGTGCCCCCAGATACGCAGTATTTT.